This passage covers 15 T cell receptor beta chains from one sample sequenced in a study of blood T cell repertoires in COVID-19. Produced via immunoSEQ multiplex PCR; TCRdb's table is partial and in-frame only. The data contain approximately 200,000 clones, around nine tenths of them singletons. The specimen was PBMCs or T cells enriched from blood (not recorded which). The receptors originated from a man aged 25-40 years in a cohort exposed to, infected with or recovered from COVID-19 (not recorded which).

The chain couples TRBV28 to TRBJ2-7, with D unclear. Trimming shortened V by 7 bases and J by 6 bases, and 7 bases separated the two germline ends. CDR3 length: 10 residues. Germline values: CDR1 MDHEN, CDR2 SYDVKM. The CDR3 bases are TGTGCCAGCATGAGAGGCGAGCAGTACTTC. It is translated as CASMRGEQYF.

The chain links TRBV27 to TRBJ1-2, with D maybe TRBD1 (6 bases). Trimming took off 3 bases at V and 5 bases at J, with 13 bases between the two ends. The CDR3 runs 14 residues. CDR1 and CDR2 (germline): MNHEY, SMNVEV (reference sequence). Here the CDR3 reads CASSLGGTPYGYTF. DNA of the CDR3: TGTGCCAGCAGTTTGGGAGGGACACCTTATGGCTACACCTTC.

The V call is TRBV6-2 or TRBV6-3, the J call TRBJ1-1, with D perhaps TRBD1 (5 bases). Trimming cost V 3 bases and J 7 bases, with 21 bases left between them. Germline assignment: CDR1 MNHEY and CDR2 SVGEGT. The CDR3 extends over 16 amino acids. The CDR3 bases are TGTGCCAGCAGTTATAATTGGCAGGGAAGGGGATATGAAGCTTTCTTT. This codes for CASSYNWQGRGYEAFF.

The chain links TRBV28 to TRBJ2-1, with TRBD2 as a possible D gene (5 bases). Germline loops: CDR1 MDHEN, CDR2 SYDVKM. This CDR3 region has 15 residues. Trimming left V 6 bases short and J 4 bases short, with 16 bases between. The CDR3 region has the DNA TGTGCCAGCAGCAAACTAGAGGGCGGGTACAATGAGCAGTTCTTC. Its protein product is CASSKLEGGYNEQFF.

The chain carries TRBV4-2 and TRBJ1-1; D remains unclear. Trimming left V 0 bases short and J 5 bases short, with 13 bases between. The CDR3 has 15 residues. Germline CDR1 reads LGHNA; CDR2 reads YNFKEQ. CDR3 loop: CASSQDGWVRTEAFF. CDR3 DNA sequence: TGTGCCAGCAGCCAAGACGGGTGGGTAAGGACTGAAGCTTTCTTT.

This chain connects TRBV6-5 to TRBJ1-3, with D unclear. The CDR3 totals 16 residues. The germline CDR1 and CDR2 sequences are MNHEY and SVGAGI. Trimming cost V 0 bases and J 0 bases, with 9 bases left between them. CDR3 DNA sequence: TGTGCCAGCAGTTACTCGCCCGCGGGCTCTGGAAACACCATATATTTT. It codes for CASSYSPAGSGNTIYF.

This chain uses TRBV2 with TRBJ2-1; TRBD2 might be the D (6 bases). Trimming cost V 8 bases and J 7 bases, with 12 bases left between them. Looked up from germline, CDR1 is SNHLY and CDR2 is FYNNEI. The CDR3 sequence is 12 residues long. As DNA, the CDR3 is TGTGCCAGCTTCCGGGAGAGAAATGAGCAGTTCTTC. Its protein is CASFRERNEQFF.

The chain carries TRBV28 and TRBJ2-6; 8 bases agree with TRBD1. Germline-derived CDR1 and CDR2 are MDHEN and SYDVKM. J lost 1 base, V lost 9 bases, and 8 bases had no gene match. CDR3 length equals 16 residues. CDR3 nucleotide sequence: TGTGCCAGAGTGGACAGGGTCTGGTCTGGGGCCAACGTCCTGACTTTC. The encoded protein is CARVDRVWSGANVLTF.

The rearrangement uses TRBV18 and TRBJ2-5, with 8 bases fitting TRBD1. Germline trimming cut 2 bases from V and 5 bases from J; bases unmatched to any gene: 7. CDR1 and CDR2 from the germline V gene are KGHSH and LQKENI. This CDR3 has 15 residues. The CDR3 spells CASSPTDRGRETQYF. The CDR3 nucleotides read TGTGCCAGCTCACCAACAGACAGGGGCCGGGAGACCCAGTACTTC.

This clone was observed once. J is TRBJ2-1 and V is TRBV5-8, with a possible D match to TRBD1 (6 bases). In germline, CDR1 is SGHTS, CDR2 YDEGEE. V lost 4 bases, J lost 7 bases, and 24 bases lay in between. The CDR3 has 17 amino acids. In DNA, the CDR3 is TGTGCCAGCAGCCTACAGACAGGTACCCGGTTGCGGAATGAGCAGTTCTTC. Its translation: CASSLQTGTRLRNEQFF.

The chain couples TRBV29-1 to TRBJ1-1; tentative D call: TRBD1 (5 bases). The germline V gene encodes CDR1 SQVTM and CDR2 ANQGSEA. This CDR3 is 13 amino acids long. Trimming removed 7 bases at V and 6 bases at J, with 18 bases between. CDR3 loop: CSARGGATSEAFF. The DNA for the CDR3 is TGCAGCGCACGGGGGGGAGCCACCTCTGAAGCTTTCTTT. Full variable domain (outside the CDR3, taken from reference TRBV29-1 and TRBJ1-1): SAVISQKPSRDICQRGTSLTIQCQVDSQVTMMFWYRQQPGQSLTLIATANQGSEATYESGFVIDKFPISRPNLTFSTLTVSNMSPEDSSIYLCSARGGATSEAFFGQGTRLTVV.

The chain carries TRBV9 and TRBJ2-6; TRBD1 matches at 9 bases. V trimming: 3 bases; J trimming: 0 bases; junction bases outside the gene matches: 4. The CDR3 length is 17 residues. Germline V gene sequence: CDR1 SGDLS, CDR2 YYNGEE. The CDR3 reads CASSGDRAPSGANVLTF. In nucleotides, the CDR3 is TGTGCCAGCAGCGGGGACAGGGCACCCTCTGGGGCCAACGTCCTGACTTTC.

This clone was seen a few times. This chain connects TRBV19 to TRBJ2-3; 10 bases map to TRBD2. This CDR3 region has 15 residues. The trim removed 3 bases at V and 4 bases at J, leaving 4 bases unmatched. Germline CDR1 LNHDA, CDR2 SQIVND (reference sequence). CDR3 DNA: TGTGCCAGTAGTATTCTAGCGGGAGCCCCAGATACGCAGTATTTT. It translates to CASSILAGAPDTQYF.

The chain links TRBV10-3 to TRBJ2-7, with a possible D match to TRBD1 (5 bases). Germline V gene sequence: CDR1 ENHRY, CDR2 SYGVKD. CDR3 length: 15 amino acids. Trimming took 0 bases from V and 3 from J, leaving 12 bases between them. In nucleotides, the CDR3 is TGTGCCATCAGTGAGTCGGTGCAGGGCCACTACGAGCAGTACTTC. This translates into CAISESVQGHYEQYF.

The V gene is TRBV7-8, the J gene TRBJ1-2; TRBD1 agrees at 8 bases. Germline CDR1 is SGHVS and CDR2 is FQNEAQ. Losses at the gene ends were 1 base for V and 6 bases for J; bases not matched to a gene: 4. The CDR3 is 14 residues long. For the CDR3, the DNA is TGTGCCAGCAGCTTAGGTGCAGGGGGCGATGGCTACACCTTC. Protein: CASSLGAGGDGYTF.